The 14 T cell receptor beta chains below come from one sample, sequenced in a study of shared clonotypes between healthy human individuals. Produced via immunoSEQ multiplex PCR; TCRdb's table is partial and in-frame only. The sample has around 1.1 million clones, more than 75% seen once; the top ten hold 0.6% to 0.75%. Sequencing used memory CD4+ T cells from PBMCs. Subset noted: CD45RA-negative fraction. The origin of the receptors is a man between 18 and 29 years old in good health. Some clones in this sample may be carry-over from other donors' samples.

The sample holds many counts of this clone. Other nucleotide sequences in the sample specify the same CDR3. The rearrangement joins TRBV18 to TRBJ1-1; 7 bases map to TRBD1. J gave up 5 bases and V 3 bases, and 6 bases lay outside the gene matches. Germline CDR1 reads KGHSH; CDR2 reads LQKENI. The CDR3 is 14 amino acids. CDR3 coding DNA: TGTGCCAGCTCACCCGGCCCAGGGGGAACTGAAGCTTTCTTT. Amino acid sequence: CASSPGPGGTEAFF. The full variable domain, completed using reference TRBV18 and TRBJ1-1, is NAGVMQNPRHLVRRRGQEARLRCSPMKGHSHVYWYRQLPEEGLKFMVYLQKENIIDESGMPKERFSAEFPKEGPSILRIQQVVRGDSAAYFCASSPGPGGTEAFFGQGTRLTVV.

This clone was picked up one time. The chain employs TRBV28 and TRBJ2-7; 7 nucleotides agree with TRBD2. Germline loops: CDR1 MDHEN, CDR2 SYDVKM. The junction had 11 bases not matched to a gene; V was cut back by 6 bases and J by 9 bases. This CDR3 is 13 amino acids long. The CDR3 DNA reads TGTGCCAGCAGCGGGGGGAGGGCCCCGGGGCAGTACTTC. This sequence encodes CASSGGRAPGQYF.

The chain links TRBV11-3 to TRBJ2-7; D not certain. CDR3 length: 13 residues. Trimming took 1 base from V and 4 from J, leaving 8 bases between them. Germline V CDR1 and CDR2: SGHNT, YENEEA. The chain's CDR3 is CASSLGTTYEQYF. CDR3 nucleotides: TGTGCCAGCAGCTTAGGGACCACGTACGAGCAGTACTTC.

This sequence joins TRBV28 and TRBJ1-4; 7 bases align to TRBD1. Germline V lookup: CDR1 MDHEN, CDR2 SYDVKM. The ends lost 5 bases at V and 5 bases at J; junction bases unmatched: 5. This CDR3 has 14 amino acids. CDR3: CASSPTGRNEKLFF. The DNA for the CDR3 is TGTGCCAGCAGTCCGACAGGGCGGAATGAAAAACTGTTTTTT.

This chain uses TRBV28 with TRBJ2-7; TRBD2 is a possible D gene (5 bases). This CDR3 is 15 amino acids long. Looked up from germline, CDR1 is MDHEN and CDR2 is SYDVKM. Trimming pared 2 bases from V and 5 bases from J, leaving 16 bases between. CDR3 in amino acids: CASSLPSPGIDEQYF. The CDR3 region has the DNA TGTGCCAGCAGTTTACCCTCCCCCGGGATCGACGAGCAGTACTTC.

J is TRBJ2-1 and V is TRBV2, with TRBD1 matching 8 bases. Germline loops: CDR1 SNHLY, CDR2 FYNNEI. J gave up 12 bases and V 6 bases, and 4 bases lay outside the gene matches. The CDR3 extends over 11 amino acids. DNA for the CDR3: TGTGCCAGCAGCTACGACAGGGGGCAGTTCTTC. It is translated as CASSYDRGQFF.

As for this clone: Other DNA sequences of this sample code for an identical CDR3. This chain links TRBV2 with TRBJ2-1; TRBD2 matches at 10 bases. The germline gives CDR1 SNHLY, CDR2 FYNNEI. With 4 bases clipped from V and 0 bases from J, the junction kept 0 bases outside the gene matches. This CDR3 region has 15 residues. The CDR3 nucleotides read TGTGCCAGCAGTGCTAGCGGGAGCTCCTACAATGAGCAGTTCTTC. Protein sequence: CASSASGSSYNEQFF.

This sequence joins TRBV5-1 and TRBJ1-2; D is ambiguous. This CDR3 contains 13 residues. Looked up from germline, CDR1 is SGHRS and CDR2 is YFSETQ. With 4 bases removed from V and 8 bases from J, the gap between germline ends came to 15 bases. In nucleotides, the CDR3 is TGCGCCAGCAGCCCCGCAGAGCCGTGGGGCTACACCTTC. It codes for CASSPAEPWGYTF.

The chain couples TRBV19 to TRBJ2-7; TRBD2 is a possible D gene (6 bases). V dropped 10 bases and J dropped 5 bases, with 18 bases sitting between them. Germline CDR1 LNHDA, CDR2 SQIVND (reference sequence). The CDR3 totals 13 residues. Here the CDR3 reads CAIERDSPNEQYF. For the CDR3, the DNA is TGTGCCATCGAAAGGGACTCCCCGAACGAGCAGTACTTC.

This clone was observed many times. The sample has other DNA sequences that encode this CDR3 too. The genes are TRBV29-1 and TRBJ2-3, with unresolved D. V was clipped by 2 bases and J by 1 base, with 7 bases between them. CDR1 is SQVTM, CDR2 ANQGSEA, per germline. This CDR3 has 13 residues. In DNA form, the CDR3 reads TGCAGCGTTGAAACACGGGGCACAGATACGCAGTATTTT. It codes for CSVETRGTDTQYF.

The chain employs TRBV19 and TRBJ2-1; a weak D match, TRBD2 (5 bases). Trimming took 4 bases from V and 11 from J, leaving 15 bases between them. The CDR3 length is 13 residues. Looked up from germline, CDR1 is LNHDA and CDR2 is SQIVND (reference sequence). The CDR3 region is CASSTRDRTQQFF. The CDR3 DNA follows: TGTGCCAGTAGTACTCGTGATAGGACTCAGCAGTTCTTC. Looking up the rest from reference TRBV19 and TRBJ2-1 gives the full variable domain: DGGITQSPKYLFRKEGQNVTLSCEQNLNHDAMYWYRQDPGQGLRLIYYSQIVNDFQKGDIAEGYSVSREKKESFPLTVTSAQKNPTAFYLCASSTRDRTQQFFGPGTRLTVL.

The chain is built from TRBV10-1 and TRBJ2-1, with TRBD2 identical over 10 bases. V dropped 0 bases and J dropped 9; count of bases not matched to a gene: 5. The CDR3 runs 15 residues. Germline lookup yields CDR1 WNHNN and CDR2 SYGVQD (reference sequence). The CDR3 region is CASSESLAGASEQFF. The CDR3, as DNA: TGCGCCAGCAGTGAGTCCCTAGCGGGGGCCAGTGAGCAGTTCTTC.

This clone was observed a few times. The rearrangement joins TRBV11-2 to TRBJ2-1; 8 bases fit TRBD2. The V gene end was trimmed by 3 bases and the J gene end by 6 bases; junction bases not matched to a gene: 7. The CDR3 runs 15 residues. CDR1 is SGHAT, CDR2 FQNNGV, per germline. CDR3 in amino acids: CASSFDGRAGNEQFF. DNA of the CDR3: TGTGCCAGCAGCTTTGACGGGAGGGCCGGCAATGAGCAGTTCTTC.

DNA of the CDR3: TGTGCCAGCAGCGAGGGGACGGCTAACTATGGCTACACCTTC. As protein: CASSEGTANYGYTF. The chain couples TRBV5-4 to TRBJ1-2, with D possibly matching TRBD1 (5 bases). Trimming pared 4 bases from V and 0 bases from J, leaving 10 bases between. CDR1 is SGHNT, CDR2 YYREEE, per germline (reference sequence). CDR3 length: 14 residues.